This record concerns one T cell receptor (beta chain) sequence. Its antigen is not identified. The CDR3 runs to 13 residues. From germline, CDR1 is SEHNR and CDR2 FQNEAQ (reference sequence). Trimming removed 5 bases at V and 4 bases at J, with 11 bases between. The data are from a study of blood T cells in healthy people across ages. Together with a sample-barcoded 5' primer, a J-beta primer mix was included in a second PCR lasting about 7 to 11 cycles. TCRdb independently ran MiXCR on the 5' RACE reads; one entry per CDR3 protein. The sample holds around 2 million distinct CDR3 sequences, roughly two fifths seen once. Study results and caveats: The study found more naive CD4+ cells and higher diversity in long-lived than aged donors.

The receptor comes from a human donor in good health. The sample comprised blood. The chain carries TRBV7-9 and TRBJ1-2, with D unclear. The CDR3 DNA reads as TGTGCCAGCAGCCCCCCCGGCCCCTATGGCTACACCTTC. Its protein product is CASSPPGPYGYTF.